Below are 29 T cell receptor beta chains sequenced from a single sample in a study of OX40 agonist ivuxolimab in advanced cancers. Sequencing used immunoSEQ multiplex PCR; TCRdb keeps in-frame clones, though not all of them. The repertoire consists of tens of thousands of clones, with 75% to 85% occurring once and the leading ten covering approximately 0.4%. Sequences were derived from CD4+ or CD8+ T cells sorted from blood, sampled in a trial of the OX40 agonist ivuxolimab. The origin of the receptors is an adult with an advanced solid tumor such as melanoma, head and neck, liver or kidney cancer.

The genes are TRBV25-1 and TRBJ2-1; 9 nucleotides line up with TRBD1. CDR1 MGHDK and CDR2 SYGVNS come from the germline V gene. J lost 5 bases, V lost 3 bases, and 5 bases had no gene match. CDR3 length equals 15 residues. DNA of the CDR3: TGTGCCAGCAGTGATCACAGGGGGCTCAACAATGAGCAGTTCTTC. The encoded protein is CASSDHRGLNNEQFF.

This chain joins TRBV18 and TRBJ2-3; no clear D. The ends were cut back, 2 bases at V and 8 bases at J, with 8 bases in the middle. The CDR3 runs 12 residues. Germline V lookup: CDR1 KGHSH, CDR2 LQKENI. The CDR3 bases are TGTGCCAGCTCACCAGAGCAGGTTACGCAGTATTTT. Amino acid sequence: CASSPEQVTQYF.

The genes are TRBV28 and TRBJ1-5; tentative D call: TRBD1 (6 bases). Germline CDR1 is MDHEN and CDR2 is SYDVKM. CDR3 length equals 15 residues. With 7 bases removed from V and 3 bases from J, the gap between germline ends came to 16 bases. Written as DNA, the CDR3 is TGTGCCAGCAAAACTCAGGGGTCTACCAATCAGCCCCAGCATTTT. Translated, it gives CASKTQGSTNQPQHF.

The V and J genes are TRBV28 and TRBJ1-4; D not certain. CDR1 and CDR2 (germline): MDHEN, SYDVKM. The CDR3 runs 15 residues. With 6 bases removed from V and 5 bases from J, the gap between germline ends came to 16 bases. CDR3: CASSPPLVRNEKLFF. The CDR3 DNA is TGTGCCAGCAGCCCTCCTTTAGTCCGGAATGAAAAACTGTTTTTT.

This chain links TRBV5-1 with TRBJ2-3; 7 nucleotides align to TRBD2. Germline V CDR1 and CDR2: SGHRS, YFSETQ. The ends lost 4 bases at V and 4 bases at J; junction bases unmatched: 3. This CDR3 has 13 amino acids. The CDR3 region has the DNA TGCGCCAGCAGCATGACTAGCTCAGATACGCAGTATTTT. It encodes CASSMTSSDTQYF.

This chain uses TRBV18 with TRBJ2-1; D may be TRBD2 (5 bases). The CDR3 loop spans 16 amino acids. Germline values: CDR1 KGHSH, CDR2 LQKENI. V lost 2 bases, J lost 2 bases, and 13 bases lay in between. The CDR3 coding sequence is TGTGCCAGCTCACCATCGGGAAGTTACGCCTACAATGAGCAGTTCTTC. Its protein is CASSPSGSYAYNEQFF.

The chain has TRBV30 and TRBJ2-2, with D perhaps assigned TRBD1 or TRBD2 (5 bases each). Germline lookup yields CDR1 GTSNPN and CDR2 SVGIG (reference sequence). The germline V and J ends were trimmed by 4 bases and 6 bases, with 18 bases remaining between them. This CDR3 is 15 amino acids long. The CDR3 DNA reads TGTGCCTGGACCTACGGGACGGGAAGGCCCGGGGAGCTGTTTTTT. Amino acids: CAWTYGTGRPGELFF.

The chain couples TRBV18 to TRBJ1-2; D remains ambiguous. V lost 1 base to trimming and J lost 10 bases, with 16 bases between them. Germline V CDR1 and CDR2: KGHSH, LQKENI. This CDR3 has 14 amino acids. CDR3 residues: CASSPQGNGEDYTF. Here the CDR3 DNA reads TGTGCCAGCTCACCACAAGGGAATGGGGAGGACTACACCTTC.

The chain has TRBV6-1 and TRBJ2-1, with D unclear. V was pared by 1 base and J by 4 bases, with 14 bases between. Germline V gene lookup returns CDR1 MNHNS and CDR2 SASEGT. CDR3 size: 16 residues. DNA of the CDR3: TGTGCCAGCAGTGAAGACAGCTGGATTACTTACAATGAGCAGTTCTTC. It is translated as CASSEDSWITYNEQFF.

This clone showed up just once. This chain joins TRBV2 and TRBJ1-2, with no clear D. V gave up 5 bases and J gave up 8 bases, with 15 bases separating them. This CDR3 has 13 amino acids. CDR1 is SNHLY and CDR2 is FYNNEI in the germline V gene. CDR3 sequence (DNA): TGTGCCAGCAGTTCTTACCTCCGGGAAGGCTACACCTTC. Its translation: CASSSYLREGYTF.

The chain couples TRBV5-1 to TRBJ1-3; maybe TRBD1 (5 bases). The CDR3 runs to 16 residues. Deletions cut 3 bases from V and 0 bases from J, with 13 bases between. From germline, CDR1 is SGHRS and CDR2 YFSETQ. Here the CDR3 DNA reads TGCGCCAGCAGCTCGGGGGGGATAAGCTCTGGAAACACCATATATTTT. As protein: CASSSGGISSGNTIYF.

The chain is built from TRBV7-2 and TRBJ2-7; tentative D call: TRBD2 (5 bases). Germline V gives CDR1 SGHTA, CDR2 FQGNSA. V gave up 1 base and J gave up 3 bases, with 13 bases separating them. This CDR3 has 15 residues. CDR3 bases: TGTGCCAGCAGCTTAGATGGGAATAGCGTCTACGAGCAGTACTTC. This translates into CASSLDGNSVYEQYF.

The chain combines TRBV7-2 with TRBJ2-2, with D perhaps TRBD1 (6 bases). Germline lookup yields CDR1 SGHTA and CDR2 FQGNSA. The CDR3 loop spans 16 amino acids. V gave up 5 bases and J gave up 7 bases, with 20 bases separating them. The CDR3 reads CASSANRALLYGELFF. CDR3 coding DNA: TGTGCCAGCAGCGCCAACAGGGCCCTCCTCTACGGGGAGCTGTTTTTT. Variable domain in full (rest from reference TRBV7-2 and TRBJ2-2): GAGVSQSPSNKVTEKGKDVELRCDPISGHTALYWYRQSLGQGLEFLIYFQGNSAPDKSGLPSDRFSAERTGGSVSTLTIQRTQQEDSAVYLCASSANRALLYGELFFGEGSRLTVL.

The genes are TRBV7-2 and TRBJ2-5, with TRBD2 as a possible D gene (5 bases). Deletions cut 2 bases from V and 5 bases from J, with 15 bases between. Germline CDR1 is SGHTA and CDR2 is FQGNSA. The CDR3 extends over 15 amino acids. The CDR3 DNA reads as TGTGCCAGCAGCTTATCTCGGCTAGCCCGGGAGACCCAGTACTTC. Its translation is CASSLSRLARETQYF.

This clone was picked up one time. This sequence joins TRBV28 and TRBJ1-2; 7 bases align to TRBD1. Germline-derived CDR1 and CDR2 are MDHEN and SYDVKM. The ends lost 6 bases at V and 3 bases at J; junction bases unmatched: 10. The CDR3 runs 15 residues. The DNA of the CDR3 is TGTGCCAGCAGCGATAGAACAGGGGCGGACTATGGCTACACCTTC. Amino acids: CASSDRTGADYGYTF.

The CDR3 spells CASSSLGQGLYGYTF. As DNA, the CDR3 is TGTGCCAGCAGTTCCTTGGGACAGGGCCTCTATGGCTACACCTTC. The chain employs TRBV6-5 and TRBJ1-2, with 9 bases aligning to TRBD1. CDR1 MNHEY and CDR2 SVGAGI come from the germline V gene. The CDR3 is 15 amino acids. Germline trimming cut 4 bases from V and 4 bases from J; bases unmatched to any gene: 7.

On this clone itself: Within the sample, other DNA sequences also encode this same CDR3. The gene calls are TRBV7-2 and TRBJ2-2; D is uncertain. CDR3 size: 12 residues. V was clipped by 5 bases and J by 7 bases, with 8 bases between them. In germline, CDR1 is SGHTA, CDR2 FQGNSA. CDR3 protein: CASSEFIGELFF. The DNA for the CDR3 is TGTGCCAGCAGCGAGTTTATCGGGGAGCTGTTTTTT.

The rearrangement joins TRBV7-2 to TRBJ2-5, with D possibly TRBD2 on 7 matching bases. Germline-derived CDR1 and CDR2 are SGHTA and FQGNSA. This CDR3 has 14 amino acids. Trimming pared 5 bases from V and 4 bases from J, leaving 14 bases between. The CDR3 sequence is CASSPNREGETQYF. The DNA for the CDR3 is TGTGCCAGCAGCCCGAACAGGGAGGGAGAGACCCAGTACTTC.

The chain employs TRBV7-9 and TRBJ2-7; TRBD2 matches at 10 bases. Germline loops: CDR1 SEHNR, CDR2 FQNEAQ (reference sequence). Trimming removed 4 bases from V and 4 bases from J; junction bases left unmatched: 7. This CDR3 is built from 15 residues. The CDR3 reads CASSSPSGSKYEQYF. The CDR3 coding sequence is TGTGCCAGCAGCTCTCCTAGCGGGAGTAAGTACGAGCAGTACTTC.

This clone appeared a few times. The CDR3 sequence is CASSPTGQGRRGYTF. The CDR3 nucleotides read TGTGCCAGCAGTCCTACGGGACAGGGGAGAAGGGGCTACACCTTC. This chain uses TRBV6-1 with TRBJ1-2; TRBD1 aligns across 10 bases. Germline loops: CDR1 MNHNS, CDR2 SASEGT. There are 15 residues in the CDR3. After removal of 5 bases from V and 8 bases from J, the junction contained 11 bases not matched to a gene.

This rearrangement joins TRBV5-6 to TRBJ2-2; D unresolved. Germline CDR1 is SGHDT and CDR2 is YYEEEE. This CDR3 is 16 amino acids long. V was pared by 1 base and J by 0 bases, with 10 bases between. For the CDR3, the DNA is TGTGCCAGCAGCTTGTATGGGGAAGCGAACACCGGGGAGCTGTTTTTT. This encodes CASSLYGEANTGELFF. The entire variable domain, with the rest obtained from reference TRBV5-6 and TRBJ2-2, is as follows: DAGVTQSPTHLIKTRGQQVTLRCSPKSGHDTVSWYQQALGQGPQFIFQYYEEEERQRGNFPDRFSGHQFPNYSSELNVNALLLGDSALYLCASSLYGEANTGELFFGEGSRLTVL.

V gene TRBV28 combines with J gene TRBJ1-4, with a tentative D call TRBD1 (6 bases). This CDR3 contains 11 residues. Germline loops: CDR1 MDHEN, CDR2 SYDVKM. V was shortened by 6 bases and J by 8 bases, with 7 bases between the two germline ends. Here the CDR3 DNA reads TGTGCCAGCAGAGACAGGGAAAAACTGTTTTTT. Protein product: CASRDREKLFF.

The genes are TRBV2 and TRBJ2-7; D might be TRBD1 (5 bases). The CDR3 extends over 13 amino acids. V was pared by 2 bases and J by 2 bases, with 7 bases between. Germline CDR1 is SNHLY and CDR2 is FYNNEI. CDR3 sequence: CASSEQGTYEQYF. The CDR3 DNA sequence: TGTGCCAGCAGTGAACAGGGAACCTACGAGCAGTACTTC. Drawing the rest from reference TRBV2 and TRBJ2-7, the complete variable domain is EPEVTQTPSHQVTQMGQEVILRCVPISNHLYFYWYRQILGQKVEFLVSFYNNEISEKSEIFDDQFSVERPDGSNFTLKIRSTKLEDSAMYFCASSEQGTYEQYFGPGTRLTVT.

CDR3 protein: CASSVDPGVGNTIYF. CDR3 in DNA: TGTGCCAGCAGCGTAGACCCGGGGGTGGGAAACACCATATATTTT. The chain combines TRBV9 with TRBJ1-3, with a weak D call TRBD1 (5 bases). Between the trimmed V and J ends, which lost 0 bases and 4 bases, there was a span of 11 bases. The CDR3 is made up of 15 amino acids. Per germline, CDR1 SGDLS and CDR2 YYNGEE.

The rearrangement links TRBV7-9 to TRBJ2-4, with TRBD2 matching over 8 bases. Germline V gives CDR1 SEHNR, CDR2 FQNEAQ (reference sequence). Losses at the gene ends were 1 base for V and 5 bases for J; bases not matched to a gene: 1. The CDR3 runs 14 residues. CDR3 region: CASSLGGGQNIQYF. CDR3 bases: TGTGCCAGCAGCTTAGGCGGGGGGCAAAACATTCAGTACTTC.

V gene TRBV29-1 combines with J gene TRBJ2-5; TRBD2 agrees at 14 bases. CDR3 length: 14 residues. V shed 4 bases, J shed 5 bases, and the junction held 3 bases outside the gene matches. The germline CDR1 and CDR2 sequences are SQVTM and ANQGSEA. CDR3 sequence: CSVGGLAGDETQYF. DNA of the CDR3: TGCAGCGTTGGGGGACTAGCGGGAGACGAGACCCAGTACTTC.

The chain joins TRBV2 to TRBJ1-3; possibly TRBD1 for D (6 bases). Trimming took off 5 bases at V and 2 bases at J, with 16 bases between the two ends. CDR1 SNHLY and CDR2 FYNNEI come from the germline V gene. This CDR3 region has 16 residues. CDR3: CASSFITGRAGNTIYF. The CDR3 coding sequence is TGTGCCAGCAGTTTCATTACAGGGCGAGCTGGAAACACCATATATTTT.

The rearrangement uses TRBV4-1 and TRBJ1-5; TRBD1 matches 8 bases. The V segment lost 0 bases and the J segment 12 bases; nucleotides outside the gene matches: 4. This CDR3 contains 13 residues. Germline assignment: CDR1 MGHRA and CDR2 YSYEKL. The CDR3 loop is CASSQEPGGHQHF. The CDR3 DNA sequence: TGCGCCAGCAGCCAAGAGCCAGGGGGCCACCAGCATTTT.

The gene calls are TRBV19 and TRBJ1-2, with 7 bases that match TRBD1. Germline CDR1 LNHDA, CDR2 SQIVND (reference sequence). This CDR3 region has 19 residues. V gave up 4 bases and J gave up 2 bases; unmatched junction bases: 19. Here the CDR3 reads CASSTNYGQAAGSNYGYTF. CDR3 DNA sequence: TGTGCCAGTAGTACAAACTACGGACAGGCGGCGGGCTCAAACTATGGCTACACCTTC.